The clone carrying this T cell receptor (beta chain) was observed a handful of times. No antigen is known for it. Oncomine TCR Beta short-read sequencing was applied to DNA from cultured CD4+ T cells. Each CDR3 protein is one row after TCRdb ran MiXCR on the PCR reads. The repertoire holds approximately 15,000 distinct CDR3 sequences, with approximately 50% as singletons. Stated time point: late sampling 161 to 241 days after vaccination in three convalescent patients. This sample's treatment: 10-day PBMC culture with coronavirus spike peptide pools or control peptides (ViraFEST assay). Positive PCR dates covered March to December 2020, before US Alpha, Beta and Delta variants. This CDR3 spans 15 amino acids. The germline gives CDR1 SGHTA, CDR2 FQGNSA. V was shortened by 1 base and J by 6 bases, with 16 bases between the two germline ends. This specimen comes from a study of vaccination and CD4 T cells after COVID-19. Study overall: The convalescent population consisted of six males and four females, two of whom were of Hispanic ethnicity. Overlapping spike pools from SARS-CoV-2 and HCoV-NL63, HCoV-OC43 and HCoV-229E served as culture stimuli. A CEFX pool, an HIV-1 Nef pool, or no peptide went to control cultures.

This receptor was identified in a human donor who had recovered from COVID-19. The sample here was CD4+ T cells from blood, cultured in vitro, taken about 7 months after SARS-CoV-2 vaccination. This chain links TRBV7-2 with TRBJ2-7; D uncertain. Here the CDR3 reads CASSLVALSVIEQYF. The CDR3 nucleotides read TGTGCCAGCAGCTTAGTGGCCCTGTCGGTAATCGAGCAGTACTTC.